This TCR beta chain derives from a study of shared clonotypes between healthy human individuals. Study results and limitations: Among donors, clonotype sharing was expected to be affected by sequencing depth.

A word on this clone: Its antigen is unidentified.

Profiling relied on immunoSEQ multiplex PCR, and the TCRdb table lists in-frame clones only, not all of them. Altogether a few hundred thousand clones are present, 65% being singletons, with the ten largest covering more than 9.5%. The sample comprised memory CD4+ T cells sorted from blood. Documented subset: CD45RA-negative fraction. The clonotype originates from a man aged 25 to 40 in good health.

The CDR3 coding sequence is TGCGCCAGCAGCTTAGCCGGGACTAGCGGGAGAAATGAGCAGTTCTTC. Translated: CASSLAGTSGRNEQFF. J is TRBJ2-1 and V is TRBV10-1; 14 bases are shared with TRBD2. Trimming at V came to 6 bases and at J to 7 bases, leaving 8 bases not matched to a gene. This CDR3 contains 16 residues. Germline lookup yields CDR1 WNHNN and CDR2 SYGVQD (reference sequence).